This T cell receptor beta chain was identified in a study of cytomegalovirus exposure and HLA in healthy donors. Data came from immunoSEQ multiplex PCR; TCRdb stores just in-frame clones and leaves some out. The sample consists of 150,000 to 200,000 clones, roughly 84% of them appearing once. General study findings and limits: The classifier, whose performance was assessed in both the original and validation cohorts, reportedly diagnosed cytomegalovirus status with high specificity and sensitivity. Rarity held for most TCR sequences, but there were some public TCRs that occurred in many donors.

Between the trimmed V and J ends, which lost 2 bases and 13 bases, there was a span of 13 bases. This CDR3 contains 12 residues. Germline V CDR1 and CDR2: MNHEY, SVGAGI. As for this clone: Antigen: not known.

The V call is TRBV6-5, the J call TRBJ2-3; no definite D call. Sequenced material: PBMCs. The sequence was collected from a man aged 30 to 39 in good health and CMV-seropositive. This chain's CDR3 is CASSYTASVKYF. Written as DNA, the CDR3 is TGTGCCAGCAGTTACACGGCTAGTGTAAAGTATTTT.